The 2 T cell receptor beta chains given below trace back to one sample, sequenced in a study of T cells in localized non-small cell lung cancer. TCRdb keeps only in-frame clones here, not all; method: immunoSEQ multiplex PCR. Of about 7,300 clones in the sample, 23% are singletons; the top ten hold 3.6%. Sequenced here: lung tumor tissue, sampled before any cancer treatment. The receptor source for this set is a man aged 40-75 years with stage III squamous cell lung carcinoma.

The chain uses TRBV14 and TRBJ1-6, with 7 bases lining up with TRBD1. CDR3 length: 18 amino acids. Per germline, CDR1 SGHDN and CDR2 FVKESK. The junction had 13 bases not matched to a gene; V was cut back by 4 bases and J by 4 bases. The CDR3 DNA follows: TGTGCCAGCAGCCGCCGACAGGGACCCCTAATTTATAATTCACCCCTCCACTTT. Its protein is CASSRRQGPLIYNSPLHF.

The CDR3 DNA is TGCAGCGTTGGAGCGGGAGGGCCTCGGGAGACCCAGTACTTC. Translated: CSVGAGGPRETQYF. The chain employs TRBV29-1 and TRBJ2-5; 10 bases match TRBD2. The CDR3 length is 14 residues. Germline assignment: CDR1 SQVTM and CDR2 ANQGSEA. Unmatched junction bases numbered 7, after V lost 4 bases and J lost 5 bases.